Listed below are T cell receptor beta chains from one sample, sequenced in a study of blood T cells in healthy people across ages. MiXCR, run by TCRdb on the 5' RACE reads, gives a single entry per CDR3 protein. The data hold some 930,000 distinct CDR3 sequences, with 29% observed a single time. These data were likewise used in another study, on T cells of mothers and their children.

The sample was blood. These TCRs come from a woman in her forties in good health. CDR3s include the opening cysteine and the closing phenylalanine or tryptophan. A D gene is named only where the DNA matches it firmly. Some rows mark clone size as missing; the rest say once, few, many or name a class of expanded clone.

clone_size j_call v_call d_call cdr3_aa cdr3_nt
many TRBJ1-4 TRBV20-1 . CSARATTNEKLFF TGCAGTGCTCGGGCAACAACTAATGAAAAACTGTTTTTT
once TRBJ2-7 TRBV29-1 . CSVEDGTREQYF TGCAGCGTTGAGGATGGAACCCGCGAGCAGTACTTC
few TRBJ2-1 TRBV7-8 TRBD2 CASSLATGLAGHAEQFF TGTGCCAGCAGCTTAGCGACCGGACTAGCGGGACATGCTGAGCAGTTCTTC
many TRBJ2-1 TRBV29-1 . CSVRMGEQFF TGCAGCGTCAGGATGGGTGAGCAGTTCTTC
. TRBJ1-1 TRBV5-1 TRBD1 CASSYGTGLNTEAFF TGCGCCAGCAGCTACGGGACAGGGCTGAACACTGAAGCTTTCTTT
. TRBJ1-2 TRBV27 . CASSDGGYDGYTF TGTGCCAGCAGTGACGGGGGATACGATGGCTACACCTTC
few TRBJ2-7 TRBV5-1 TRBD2 CASSSTSGNYEQYF TGCGCCAGCAGCTCGACTAGCGGCAACTACGAGCAGTACTTC
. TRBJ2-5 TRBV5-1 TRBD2 CASSGTSGGAAETQYF TGCGCCAGCAGCGGCACTAGCGGAGGGGCGGCTGAGACCCAGTACTTC
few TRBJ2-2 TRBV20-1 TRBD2 CSARLAGLDTGELFF TGCAGTGCGAGACTAGCGGGGTTAGACACCGGGGAGCTGTTTTTT
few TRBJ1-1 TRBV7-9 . CASSTTGSATEAFF TGTGCCAGCAGCACAACAGGGTCAGCCACTGAAGCTTTCTTT
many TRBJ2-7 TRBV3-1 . CASSPLYSSYEQYF TGTGCCAGCAGCCCCCTCTATAGCTCCTACGAGCAGTACTTC
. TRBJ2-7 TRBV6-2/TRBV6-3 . CASSYSIRYSYNEQYF TGTGCCAGCAGCTACTCGATTCGGTACTCCTACAATGAGCAGTACTTC
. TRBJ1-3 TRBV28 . CASSLYQGSSKSSGNTIYF TGTGCCAGCAGTTTATATCAGGGATCTTCTAAGAGCTCTGGAAACACCATATATTTT
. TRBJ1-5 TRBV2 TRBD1 CASSTPTNRGLAPQHF TGTGCCAGCAGCACCCCAACCAACAGGGGGCTAGCTCCCCAGCATTTT